A selection of T cell receptor beta chains follows, all from one sample in a study of cytomegalovirus exposure and HLA in healthy donors. Clones were sequenced by immunoSEQ multiplex PCR, and TCRdb holds only the in-frame ones, with some missing. Among tens of thousands of clones listed, 68% were seen once. Sample: PBMCs. Receptors originate from a woman in her twenties or thirties in good health and CMV-seronegative. Both conserved end residues are part of each CDR3. A D gene is named only where the DNA matches it firmly. A row's size may be missing; if present it is once, few, many or a size class.

abundance: NA; j_gene: TRBJ1-1; len: 13; d_gene: NA; v_gene: TRBV5-1; CDR3aa: CASSLNSNTEAFF; CDR3nt: TGCGCCAGCAGCTTGAACAGCAACACTGAAGCTTTCTTT
abundance: NA; j_gene: TRBJ2-1; len: 14; d_gene: TRBD1; v_gene: TRBV30; CDR3aa: CAWTDRVPYNEQFF; CDR3nt: TGTGCCTGGACCGACAGGGTGCCCTACAATGAGCAGTTCTTC
abundance: few; j_gene: TRBJ1-3; len: 16; d_gene: TRBD1; v_gene: TRBV6-5; CDR3aa: CASSYARTGPGNTIYF; CDR3nt: TGTGCCAGCAGTTACGCCAGGACAGGTCCTGGAAACACCATATATTTT
abundance: NA; j_gene: TRBJ2-7; len: 12; d_gene: NA; v_gene: TRBV6-5; CDR3aa: CASSPLVGEQYF; CDR3nt: TGTGCCAGCAGTCCTCTCGTCGGCGAGCAGTACTTC
abundance: once; j_gene: TRBJ2-3; len: 16; d_gene: TRBD2; v_gene: TRBV7-7; CDR3aa: CASSPGLAGGGDTQYF; CDR3nt: TGTGCCAGCAGCCCCGGACTAGCGGGGGGGGGAGATACGCAGTATTTT
abundance: NA; j_gene: TRBJ2-1; len: 16; d_gene: NA; v_gene: TRBV19; CDR3aa: CASSMMGQVFYNEQFF; CDR3nt: TGTGCCAGTAGTATGATGGGTCAGGTTTTCTACAATGAGCAGTTCTTC
abundance: NA; j_gene: TRBJ2-3; len: 11; d_gene: NA; v_gene: TRBV20-1; CDR3aa: CSAETEDTQYF; CDR3nt: TGCAGTGCGGAGACAGAAGATACGCAGTATTTT
abundance: few; j_gene: TRBJ2-5; len: 15; d_gene: TRBD1; v_gene: TRBV7-8; CDR3aa: CASSSRTGAQETQYF; CDR3nt: TGTGCCAGCAGCTCCCGGACAGGGGCACAAGAGACCCAGTACTTC
abundance: NA; j_gene: TRBJ1-5; len: 14; d_gene: NA; v_gene: TRBV9; CDR3aa: CASSVESAPSPQHF; CDR3nt: TGTGCCAGCAGCGTAGAGTCAGCGCCTTCGCCCCAGCATTTT
abundance: NA; j_gene: TRBJ1-1; len: 15; d_gene: TRBD1; v_gene: TRBV5-1; CDR3aa: CASSLGTGGSTEAFF; CDR3nt: TGCGCCAGCAGCTTGGGGACAGGGGGGAGCACTGAAGCTTTCTTT
abundance: once; j_gene: TRBJ1-1; len: 13; d_gene: NA; v_gene: TRBV6-5; CDR3aa: CASSYIAEGGAFF; CDR3nt: TGTGCCAGCAGTTACATAGCTGAAGGGGGAGCTTTCTTT
abundance: NA; j_gene: TRBJ2-7; len: 9; d_gene: NA; v_gene: TRBV28; CDR3aa: CATFLEQYF; CDR3nt: TGTGCCACCTTTCTCGAGCAGTACTTC
abundance: NA; j_gene: TRBJ1-2; len: 17; d_gene: TRBD1; v_gene: TRBV7-2; CDR3aa: CASSFSRLGQGDNGYTF; CDR3nt: TGTGCCAGCAGCTTTAGTAGGCTGGGACAGGGGGATAATGGCTACACCTTC
abundance: NA; j_gene: TRBJ2-7; len: 12; d_gene: NA; v_gene: TRBV27; CDR3aa: CASGGRGLEQYF; CDR3nt: TGTGCCAGCGGCGGCAGGGGTCTCGAGCAGTACTTC
abundance: NA; j_gene: TRBJ2-5; len: 14; d_gene: NA; v_gene: TRBV7-2; CDR3aa: CASSLGGDGETQYF; CDR3nt: TGTGCCAGCAGCCTAGGGGGGGATGGGGAGACCCAGTACTTC
abundance: few; j_gene: TRBJ2-1; len: 14; d_gene: TRBD1; v_gene: TRBV11-3; CDR3aa: CASKQGSSYNEQFF; CDR3nt: TGTGCCAGCAAACAGGGGAGCTCCTACAATGAGCAGTTCTTC
abundance: NA; j_gene: TRBJ2-7; len: 11; d_gene: NA; v_gene: TRBV20-1; CDR3aa: CSASAADEQYF; CDR3nt: TGCAGTGCTAGCGCGGCCGACGAGCAGTACTTC
abundance: NA; j_gene: TRBJ2-5; len: 13; d_gene: NA; v_gene: TRBV7-7; CDR3aa: CASSLRRQETQYF; CDR3nt: TGTGCTAGCAGCTTACGCAGACAAGAGACCCAGTACTTC
abundance: NA; j_gene: TRBJ2-7; len: 14; d_gene: TRBD2; v_gene: TRBV2; CDR3aa: CASRELAGVNEQYF; CDR3nt: TGTGCCAGCAGAGAACTAGCGGGGGTTAACGAGCAGTACTTC
abundance: NA; j_gene: TRBJ2-2; len: 15; d_gene: NA; v_gene: TRBV5-1; CDR3aa: CASSSLSTEDGELFF; CDR3nt: TGCGCCAGCAGCTCCCTATCGACAGAGGACGGGGAGCTGTTTTTT
abundance: NA; j_gene: TRBJ2-7; len: 15; d_gene: TRBD1; v_gene: TRBV28; CDR3aa: CASSRTGGGRGEQYF; CDR3nt: TGTGCCAGCAGCAGGACAGGGGGCGGCCGTGGCGAGCAGTACTTC
abundance: NA; j_gene: TRBJ1-4; len: 17; d_gene: TRBD1; v_gene: TRBV7-9; CDR3aa: CASSLAGRGLAGEKLFF; CDR3nt: TGTGCCAGCAGCTTAGCGGGCAGGGGGCTTGCTGGTGAAAAACTGTTTTTT
abundance: few; j_gene: TRBJ2-5; len: 13; d_gene: NA; v_gene: TRBV6-1; CDR3aa: CASSSGQQETQYF; CDR3nt: TGTGCCAGCAGCAGCGGACAGCAAGAGACCCAGTACTTC
abundance: NA; j_gene: TRBJ2-5; len: 15; d_gene: TRBD1; v_gene: TRBV28; CDR3aa: CASSFRQGVGETQYF; CDR3nt: TGTGCCAGCAGTTTTAGACAGGGTGTTGGTGAGACCCAGTACTTC
abundance: NA; j_gene: TRBJ1-1; len: 16; d_gene: TRBD1; v_gene: TRBV30; CDR3aa: CAWSGPPGQVNTEAFF; CDR3nt: TGTGCCTGGAGTGGTCCCCCGGGACAGGTGAACACTGAAGCTTTCTTT
abundance: NA; j_gene: TRBJ2-7; len: 22; d_gene: NA; v_gene: TRBV21-1; CDR3aa: CASSKALRRETGGAVRVHEQYF; CDR3nt: TGTGCCAGCAGCAAAGCGCTTCGAAGAGAGACAGGGGGCGCGGTACGAGTCCACGAGCAGTACTTC
abundance: NA; j_gene: TRBJ1-1; len: 15; d_gene: NA; v_gene: TRBV4-3; CDR3aa: CASSQDHRVNTEAFF; CDR3nt: TGCGCCAGCAGCCAAGATCACAGAGTGAACACTGAAGCTTTCTTT
abundance: few; j_gene: TRBJ1-1; len: 16; d_gene: NA; v_gene: TRBV15; CDR3aa: CATSRAVGGGSPEAFF; CDR3nt: TGTGCCACCAGCAGAGCCGTCGGGGGGGGATCCCCTGAAGCTTTCTTT
abundance: NA; j_gene: TRBJ1-6; len: 16; d_gene: TRBD1; v_gene: TRBV2; CDR3aa: CASSQGALPGNSPLHF; CDR3nt: TGTGCCAGCAGCCAGGGGGCCCTGCCCGGTAATTCACCCCTCCACTTT
abundance: NA; j_gene: TRBJ1-4; len: 15; d_gene: NA; v_gene: TRBV7-9; CDR3aa: CASSLQGRGNEKLFF; CDR3nt: TGTGCCAGCAGCTTACAGGGGAGGGGTAATGAAAAACTGTTTTTT
abundance: few; j_gene: TRBJ1-3; len: 15; d_gene: NA; v_gene: TRBV6-1; CDR3aa: CASSQQQDSGNTIYF; CDR3nt: TGTGCCAGCAGCCAACAGCAAGACTCTGGAAACACCATATATTTT
abundance: NA; j_gene: TRBJ2-1; len: 13; d_gene: TRBD2; v_gene: TRBV7-2; CDR3aa: CASTTGGRNEQFF; CDR3nt: TGTGCCAGCACGACGGGGGGGCGTAATGAGCAGTTCTTC